This paragraph covers one TCR beta chain sequence. What it recognizes is unknown. In TCRdb, the 5' RACE reads were re-called with MiXCR into one record per CDR3 protein. The sample lists 550,000 to 600,000 distinct CDR3 sequences, 20% to 25% occurring once. The data derive from a study of T-cell memory formation after mild COVID-19. Study summary: Largely, TCR clusters stayed within a single donor. Points from the study as a whole: Cross-reactive memory seemingly joined, as some responding clones were found in pre-infection memory. There was a balanced CD4/CD8 profile in clones contracting day 15 to 85, and later expanders leaned CD4+. CD4+ clones that contracted lay mainly in CM and EM; CD8+ ones lay in EMRA.

The CDR3 is 13 residues long. V gave up 8 bases and J gave up 5 bases, with 15 bases separating them. Germline-derived CDR1 and CDR2 are MNHEY and SVGAGI. Source material: PBMCs or a T cell subset sorted from them (not recorded which). The receptor was isolated from an adult woman who had mild COVID-19 (a few samples of this study predate the infection). Cell type and time point are not known. V usage is TRBV6-5 and J usage is TRBJ2-5; no firm D call. DNA of the CDR3: TGTGCCAGCGTTTCCAGCCTCGGGGAGACCCAGTACTTC. Residues: CASVSSLGETQYF.